Below, 17 T cell receptor beta chains from the same sample are listed, as sequenced in a study of T cells after posttransplantation cyclophosphamide. Produced via immunoSEQ multiplex PCR; TCRdb's table is partial and in-frame only. In total the sample includes tens of thousands of clones, none of them seen once. The sample consisted of PBMCs. Receptors originate from a middle-aged man in good health, CMV-negative, and a related stem cell transplant donor.

This clone came up a few times. The V and J genes are TRBV7-9 and TRBJ2-3; 11 bases map to TRBD2. Germline V gives CDR1 SEHNR, CDR2 FQNEAQ (reference sequence). With V trimmed by 6 bases and J by 0 bases, 5 bases remained unmatched. The CDR3 length is 16 residues. The CDR3, as DNA: TGTGCCAGCAGTCGAACTAGCGGGGGAAGCACAGATACGCAGTATTTT. This codes for CASSRTSGGSTDTQYF.

This clone occurred many times. The chain employs TRBV10-3 and TRBJ2-4; D is possibly TRBD1 (6 bases). Trimming took 3 bases from V and 2 from J, leaving 8 bases between them. The CDR3 consists of 14 residues. From germline, CDR1 is ENHRY and CDR2 SYGVKD. CDR3 DNA: TGTGCCATCAGTGAACAGGGATCCAAAAACATTCAGTACTTC. It translates to CAISEQGSKNIQYF.

This clone showed up many times. The chain's CDR3 is CASSRAGGGRDTQYF. In nucleotides, the CDR3 is TGTGCCAGCAGTCGGGCGGGCGGGGGAAGGGATACGCAGTATTTT. The V and J genes are TRBV2 and TRBJ2-3; 7 bases agree with TRBD2. V was clipped by 5 bases and J by 6 bases; unmatched bases: 11. Germline CDR1 and CDR2: SNHLY and FYNNEI. CDR3 length: 15 amino acids.

This clone showed up many times. CDR3 residues: CASSGTSGRSYNEQFF. The CDR3 nucleotides read TGTGCCAGCAGCGGAACTAGCGGCCGCTCCTACAATGAGCAGTTCTTC. This sequence joins TRBV9 and TRBJ2-1; 8 nucleotides match TRBD2. With 3 bases clipped from V and 0 bases from J, the junction kept 5 bases outside the gene matches. Germline V gene sequence: CDR1 SGDLS, CDR2 YYNGEE. The CDR3 spans 16 residues.

This clone occurred many times. This chain uses TRBV19 with TRBJ1-1; D possibly corresponds to TRBD1 (5 bases). The germline CDR1 and CDR2 sequences are LNHDA and SQIVND (reference sequence). The CDR3 sequence is 18 residues long. V shed 5 bases and J shed 1 base, with 23 bases lying between them. CDR3 loop: CASSGGGRTLGGNTEAFF. The DNA of the CDR3 is TGTGCCAGTAGTGGGGGGGGTCGGACACTCGGCGGGAACACTGAAGCTTTCTTT.

This clone has ten or more counts. CDR3 DNA sequence: TGTGCCAGCTCACCGCGACAGGGAATGGTTCAGCCCCAGCATTTT. Translating gives CASSPRQGMVQPQHF. The gene calls are TRBV18 and TRBJ1-5, with 7 bases fitting TRBD1. V trimming: 3 bases; J trimming: 6 bases; junction bases outside the gene matches: 8. Germline V gives CDR1 KGHSH, CDR2 LQKENI. The CDR3 contains 15 residues.

Ten or more counts support this clone. The chain links TRBV4-2 to TRBJ2-7; D may be TRBD2 (5 bases). V dropped 1 base and J dropped 3 bases, with 13 bases sitting between them. The CDR3 has 15 amino acids. Germline lookup yields CDR1 LGHNA and CDR2 YNFKEQ. The CDR3 DNA follows: TGTGCCAGCAGCCAAGCTTGGGGAGCCAACTACGAGCAGTACTTC. It specifies CASSQAWGANYEQYF.

In this sample, this clone turned up many times. This rearrangement joins TRBV7-3 to TRBJ2-7, with TRBD2 matching 9 bases. Trimming removed 1 base from V and 0 bases from J; junction bases left unmatched: 16. CDR3 size: 20 residues. The V gene's germline CDR1 is SGHTA and CDR2 FQGTGA. CDR3 residues: CASSLKPRIDRGGDSYEQYF. CDR3 nucleotides: TGTGCCAGCAGCTTAAAGCCCCGAATTGATCGCGGGGGGGACTCCTACGAGCAGTACTTC.

This clone showed up many times. The chain employs TRBV28 and TRBJ2-7, with D possibly being TRBD2 (6 bases). The CDR3 loop spans 12 amino acids. The germline V and J ends were trimmed by 6 bases and 11 bases, with 17 bases remaining between them. In germline, CDR1 is MDHEN, CDR2 SYDVKM. The CDR3 spells CASRSGAGLEYF. The CDR3 nucleotides are TGTGCCAGCAGATCCGGAGCGGGCCTCGAGTACTTC.

In its sample, this clone was seen many times. In nucleotides, the CDR3 is TGTGCCAGCAGTGATGAACAGGGGTCGGGTTATAGCAATCAGCCCCAGCATTTT. Translated, it gives CASSDEQGSGYSNQPQHF. This chain joins TRBV6-1 and TRBJ1-5, with TRBD1 identical over 7 bases. Germline CDR1 MNHNS, CDR2 SASEGT. The CDR3 length is 18 residues. J gave up 0 bases and V 3 bases, and 11 bases lay outside the gene matches.

This clone was detected ten times or more. The chain is built from TRBV7-3 and TRBJ2-1, with D possibly being TRBD2 (6 bases). The germline CDR1 and CDR2 sequences are SGHTA and FQGTGA. V was cut by 5 bases and J by 1 base, with 12 bases left in between. The CDR3 totals 15 residues. Here the CDR3 DNA reads TGTGCCAGCAGCCGGGACTCAACTTCCTACAATGAGCAGTTCTTC. Protein product: CASSRDSTSYNEQFF.

This clone has a count of ten or more. V and J are TRBV7-3 and TRBJ2-5; a weak D match, TRBD1 (5 bases). V was trimmed by 2 bases and J by 2 bases, leaving 9 bases between them. CDR1 is SGHTA, CDR2 FQGTGA, per germline. The CDR3 consists of 14 residues. CDR3 DNA sequence: TGTGCCAGCAGCTTAGGGGCTATACAAGAGACCCAGTACTTC. Amino acid sequence: CASSLGAIQETQYF.

This clone has at least ten counts. The chain recombines TRBV29-1 with TRBJ2-2; 7 bases match TRBD1. The CDR3 contains 14 residues. Germline V gene data show CDR1 as SQVTM and CDR2 as ANQGSEA. J was trimmed by 6 bases and V by 6 bases; bases with no gene match: 10. This chain's CDR3 is CSVAQGLVAGELFF. In DNA form, the CDR3 reads TGCAGCGTGGCACAGGGGCTGGTAGCCGGGGAGCTGTTTTTT.

This clone was picked up many times. The chain employs TRBV29-1 and TRBJ2-7; the match to TRBD1 covers 9 bases. CDR3 size: 17 residues. Germline V CDR1 and CDR2: SQVTM, ANQGSEA. V gave up 6 bases and J gave up 0 bases; unmatched junction bases: 15. The CDR3 nucleotides are TGCAGCGTACTGAGACCCGGGACAGGGAGTAGCTCCTACGAGCAGTACTTC. It is translated as CSVLRPGTGSSSYEQYF.

This clone has only a few counts. The chain employs TRBV6-5 and TRBJ1-6; 8 bases agree with TRBD1. The V gene end was trimmed by 4 bases and the J gene end by 9 bases; junction bases not matched to a gene: 8. Looked up from germline, CDR1 is MNHEY and CDR2 is SVGAGI. The CDR3 spans 15 residues. CDR3 residues: CASSSTPGQGSPLHF. The CDR3 nucleotides read TGTGCCAGCAGTTCCACTCCCGGACAGGGTTCACCCCTCCACTTT.

This clone was found many times. J is TRBJ2-1 and V is TRBV6-5, with 8 bases aligning to TRBD2. The CDR3 contains 13 residues. V dropped 6 bases and J dropped 4; count of bases not matched to a gene: 2. CDR1 is MNHEY and CDR2 is SVGAGI in the germline V gene. The CDR3 sequence: CASRRGGYNEQFF. CDR3 nucleotides: TGTGCCAGCAGACGGGGGGGGTACAATGAGCAGTTCTTC.

This clone was found many times. The genes are TRBV9 and TRBJ2-1; tentative D call: TRBD1 (6 bases). CDR1 and CDR2 from the germline V gene are SGDLS and YYNGEE. V gave up 4 bases and J gave up 10 bases, with 15 bases separating them. The CDR3 length is 13 residues. Here the CDR3 DNA reads TGTGCCAGCAGCCCCCGACAGGTTATCGAGCAGTTCTTC. Encoded protein: CASSPRQVIEQFF.